The 18 T cell receptor beta chains below all came from one sample that was sequenced in a study of PD-1 blockade in mismatch repair-deficient tumors. Generated by immunoSEQ multiplex PCR, the TCRdb table keeps only in-frame clones and is missing some. The sample gives 100,000 or so clones, about 79% of which show up once; 6.3% is in the top ten. The sample here was peripheral blood, taken approximately 35 weeks after starting pembrolizumab. The source is an adult with mismatch repair-deficient cancer.

V usage is TRBV6-5 and J usage is TRBJ2-7, with TRBD2 identical over 11 bases. The germline V gene encodes CDR1 MNHEY and CDR2 SVGAGI. This CDR3 comprises 14 residues. V dropped 5 bases and J dropped 7; count of bases not matched to a gene: 7. CDR3 sequence reads: CASSPSGRPWEQYF. Here the CDR3 DNA reads TGTGCCAGCAGTCCTAGCGGGAGGCCCTGGGAGCAGTACTTC.

J is TRBJ1-2 and V is TRBV6-7; the D gene is possibly TRBD1 (6 bases). TRBV6-7 is sorted into the ORF group, with uncertain function. Trimming stripped 5 bases from V and 7 bases from J, with 11 bases between. The CDR3 length is 12 residues. The DNA of the CDR3 is TGTGCCAGCAGTGCGACAGGAGGTGGCTACACCTTC. Protein sequence: CASSATGGGYTF.

This chain joins TRBV6-5 and TRBJ1-4; 7 bases match TRBD1. CDR3 length: 13 residues. Trimming cost V 10 bases and J 3 bases; bases outside gene matches: 5. In germline, CDR1 is MNHEY, CDR2 SVGAGI. The CDR3 nucleotides are TGTGCCACCTCAGGGGGAGCTAATGAAAAACTGTTTTTT. It translates to CATSGGANEKLFF.

The rearrangement joins TRBV10-3 to TRBJ2-7; TRBD2 aligns across 16 bases. CDR1 is ENHRY, CDR2 SYGVKD, per germline. This CDR3 comprises 16 residues. With V trimmed by 0 bases and J by 4 bases, 0 bases remained unmatched. CDR3 residues: CAISESGLAGGYEQYF. The DNA of the CDR3 is TGTGCCATCAGTGAGTCGGGACTAGCGGGAGGGTACGAGCAGTACTTC.

The CDR3 loop is CASRKEHLPYYEQYF. The CDR3 bases are TGTGCCAGCAGGAAGGAGCATCTCCCATACTACGAGCAGTACTTC. This chain joins TRBV6-5 and TRBJ2-7; D is uncertain. CDR3 length: 15 amino acids. Germline V gene lookup returns CDR1 MNHEY and CDR2 SVGAGI. V gave up 6 bases and J gave up 3 bases, with 18 bases separating them.

The V gene is TRBV5-6, the J gene TRBJ2-1; 12 bases are a match to TRBD2. V lost 3 bases, J lost 10 bases, and 8 bases stayed unmatched. There are 15 residues in the CDR3. CDR1 SGHDT and CDR2 YYEEEE come from the germline V gene. DNA of the CDR3: TGTGCCAGCAGCTCGAGACTAGCGGGAGTGGAAGAGCAGTTCTTC. This codes for CASSSRLAGVEEQFF.

The rearrangement joins TRBV9 to TRBJ1-3; 9 bases fit TRBD1. V dropped 3 bases and J dropped 3; count of bases not matched to a gene: 7. In germline, CDR1 is SGDLS, CDR2 YYNGEE. CDR3 size: 16 residues. CDR3 nucleotides: TGTGCCAGCAGCGCCCGACAGGGGGGTAGTGGAAACACCATATATTTT. Its protein is CASSARQGGSGNTIYF.

The CDR3 bases are TGTGCCAGCAGTGAAGTTCGGTATGGCTACACCTTC. Its protein product is CASSEVRYGYTF. V is TRBV2 and J is TRBJ1-2; D unclear. CDR1 and CDR2 (germline): SNHLY, FYNNEI. The V gene lost 1 base and the J gene lost 5 bases, with 5 bases spanning the gap. This CDR3 region has 12 residues.

The V gene is TRBV28, the J gene TRBJ1-1; 9 nucleotides line up with TRBD1. The J segment lost 1 base and the V segment lost 6 bases, leaving 15 bases of the junction unmatched. CDR3 size: 18 residues. In germline, CDR1 is MDHEN, CDR2 SYDVKM. This chain's CDR3 is CASSRTGVLGMSNTEAFF. The CDR3, as DNA: TGTGCCAGCAGCAGGACAGGGGTGTTGGGCATGTCGAACACTGAAGCTTTCTTT.

V and J are TRBV5-4 and TRBJ2-3, with TRBD2 matching 7 bases. The V and J ends lost 0 bases and 2 bases, in that order; junction bases with no gene match: 6. The germline CDR1 and CDR2 sequences are SGHNT and YYREEE (reference sequence). The CDR3 is made up of 16 amino acids. Here the CDR3 reads CASSLVRGSPTDTQYF. CDR3 DNA: TGTGCCAGCAGCTTGGTGCGCGGGAGCCCCACAGATACGCAGTATTTT.

The CDR3 loop is CASSLRGNGANVLTF. For the CDR3, the DNA is TGTGCCAGCAGCTTACGGGGGAATGGGGCCAACGTCCTGACTTTC. V usage is TRBV7-3 and J usage is TRBJ2-6; tentatively, D is TRBD2 (6 bases). Trimming took off 2 bases at V and 3 bases at J, with 8 bases between the two ends. CDR1 and CDR2 (germline): SGHTA, FQGTGA. This CDR3 region has 15 residues.

The CDR3, as DNA: TGTGCCAGCAGCCAAAGGACAGGGGATTATGGCTACACCTTC. It is translated as CASSQRTGDYGYTF. This chain joins TRBV4-2 and TRBJ1-2, with 9 positions matching TRBD1. This CDR3 comprises 14 residues. Germline V lookup: CDR1 LGHNA, CDR2 YNFKEQ. The J segment lost 5 bases and the V segment lost 2 bases, leaving 3 bases of the junction unmatched.

The V call is TRBV9, the J call TRBJ2-7; no clear D. The CDR3 has 14 amino acids. The V and J ends lost 4 bases and 7 bases respectively, with 18 bases between them. Germline V gene lookup returns CDR1 SGDLS and CDR2 YYNGEE. DNA of the CDR3: TGTGCCAGCAGCCCCCGGCCGCAGATGGGGGAGCAGTACTTC. Protein product: CASSPRPQMGEQYF.

The chain carries TRBV19 and TRBJ1-5; D unresolved. This CDR3 has 17 amino acids. Germline V lookup: CDR1 LNHDA, CDR2 SQIVND (reference sequence). V lost 2 bases and J lost 1, with 15 bases in between. The chain's CDR3 is CASSIRPSTGSNQPQHF. CDR3 coding DNA: TGTGCCAGTAGTATAAGGCCCTCTACCGGAAGCAATCAGCCCCAGCATTTT.

The genes are TRBV27 and TRBJ2-2, with TRBD1 as a possible D gene (6 bases). The V and J ends lost 8 bases and 6 bases respectively, with 13 bases between them. Per germline, CDR1 MNHEY and CDR2 SMNVEV (reference sequence). This CDR3 contains 13 residues. Here the CDR3 reads CASLKGDPGELFF. The CDR3, as DNA: TGTGCCAGCCTCAAGGGGGATCCCGGGGAGCTGTTTTTT.

The rearrangement links TRBV5-1 to TRBJ2-1; a possible D gene is TRBD2 (5 bases). Trimming removed 3 bases at V and 5 bases at J, with 18 bases between. This CDR3 region has 16 residues. Germline V gene data show CDR1 as SGHRS and CDR2 as YFSETQ. The CDR3 loop is CASSWTIATLNNEQFF. The DNA for the CDR3 is TGCGCCAGCAGCTGGACGATAGCGACATTAAACAATGAGCAGTTCTTC.

This rearrangement joins TRBV29-1 to TRBJ2-1; no clear D gene. The CDR3 extends over 14 amino acids. Germline CDR1 reads SQVTM; CDR2 reads ANQGSEA. Trimming cost V 6 bases and J 4 bases, with 16 bases left between them. The CDR3, as DNA: TGCAGCGTGGTAATCTCACCACTATACAATGAGCAGTTCTTC. Its translation: CSVVISPLYNEQFF.

The J gene is TRBJ1-1, the V gene TRBV6-6; D remains unclear. Germline CDR1 reads MNHNY; CDR2 reads SVGAGI (reference sequence). The CDR3 is made up of 15 amino acids. V was pared by 0 bases and J by 1 base, with 9 bases between. CDR3 bases: TGTGCCAGCAGTTACTCACGGTGGGGGAACACTGAAGCTTTCTTT. Amino acid sequence: CASSYSRWGNTEAFF.